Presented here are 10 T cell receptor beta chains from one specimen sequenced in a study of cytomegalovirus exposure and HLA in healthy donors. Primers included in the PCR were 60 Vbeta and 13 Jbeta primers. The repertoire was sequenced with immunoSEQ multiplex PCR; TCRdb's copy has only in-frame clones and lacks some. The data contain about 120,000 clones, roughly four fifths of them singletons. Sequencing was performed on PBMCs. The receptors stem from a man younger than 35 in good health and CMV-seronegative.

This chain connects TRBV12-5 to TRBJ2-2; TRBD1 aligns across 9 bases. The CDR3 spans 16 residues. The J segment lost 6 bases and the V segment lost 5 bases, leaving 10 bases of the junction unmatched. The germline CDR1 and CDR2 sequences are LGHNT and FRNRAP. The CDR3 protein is CASGPLRDRESGELFF. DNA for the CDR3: TGTGCTAGTGGTCCACTCCGGGACAGGGAATCCGGGGAGCTGTTTTTT.

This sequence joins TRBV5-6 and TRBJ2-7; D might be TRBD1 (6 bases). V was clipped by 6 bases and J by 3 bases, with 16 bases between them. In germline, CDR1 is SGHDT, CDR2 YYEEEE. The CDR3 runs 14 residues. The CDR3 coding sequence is TGTGCCAGCACCCCCAGGGGTGGGATCTACGAGCAGTACTTC. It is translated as CASTPRGGIYEQYF. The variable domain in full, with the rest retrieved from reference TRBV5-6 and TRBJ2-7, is DAGVTQSPTHLIKTRGQQVTLRCSPKSGHDTVSWYQQALGQGPQFIFQYYEEEERQRGNFPDRFSGHQFPNYSSELNVNALLLGDSALYLCASTPRGGIYEQYFGPGTRLTVT.

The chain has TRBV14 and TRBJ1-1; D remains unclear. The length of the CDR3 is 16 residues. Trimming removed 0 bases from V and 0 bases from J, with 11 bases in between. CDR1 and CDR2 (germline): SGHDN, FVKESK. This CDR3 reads CASSQERSRLNTEAFF. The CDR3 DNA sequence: TGTGCCAGCAGCCAAGAACGGTCCCGGTTGAACACTGAAGCTTTCTTT.

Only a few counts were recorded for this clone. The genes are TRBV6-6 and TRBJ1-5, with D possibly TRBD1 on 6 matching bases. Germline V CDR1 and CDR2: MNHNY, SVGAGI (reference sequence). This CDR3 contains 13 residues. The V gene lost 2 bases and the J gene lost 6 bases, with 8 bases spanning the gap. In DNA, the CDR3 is TGTGCCAGCAGTTACCGAGGGGGTCAGCCCCAGCATTTT. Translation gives CASSYRGGQPQHF.

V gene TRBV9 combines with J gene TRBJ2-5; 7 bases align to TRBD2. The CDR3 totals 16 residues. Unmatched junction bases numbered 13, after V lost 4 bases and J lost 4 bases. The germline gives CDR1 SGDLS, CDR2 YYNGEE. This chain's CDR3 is CASSPTWGGWLETQYF. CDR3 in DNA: TGTGCCAGCAGCCCGACTTGGGGGGGATGGTTAGAGACCCAGTACTTC.

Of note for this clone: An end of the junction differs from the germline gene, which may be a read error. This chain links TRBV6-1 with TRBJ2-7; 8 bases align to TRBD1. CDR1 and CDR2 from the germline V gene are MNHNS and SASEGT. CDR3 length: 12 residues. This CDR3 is CASSEALGQGHF. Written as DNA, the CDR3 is TGTGCCAGCAGTGAAGCGCTAGGACAGGGACACTTC.

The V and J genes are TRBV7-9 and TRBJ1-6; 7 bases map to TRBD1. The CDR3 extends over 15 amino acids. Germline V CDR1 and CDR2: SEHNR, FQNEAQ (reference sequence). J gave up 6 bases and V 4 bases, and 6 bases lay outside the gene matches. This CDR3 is CASSSPRDSNSPLHF. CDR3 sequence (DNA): TGTGCCAGCAGCTCCCCGCGGGACAGTAATTCACCCCTCCACTTT.

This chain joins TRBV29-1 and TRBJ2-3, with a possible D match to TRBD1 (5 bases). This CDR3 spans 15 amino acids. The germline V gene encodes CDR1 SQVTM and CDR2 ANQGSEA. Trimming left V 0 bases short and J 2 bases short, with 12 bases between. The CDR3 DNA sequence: TGCAGCGTTGAAGATTTCAGGGCTGCCACAGATACGCAGTATTTT. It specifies CSVEDFRAATDTQYF.

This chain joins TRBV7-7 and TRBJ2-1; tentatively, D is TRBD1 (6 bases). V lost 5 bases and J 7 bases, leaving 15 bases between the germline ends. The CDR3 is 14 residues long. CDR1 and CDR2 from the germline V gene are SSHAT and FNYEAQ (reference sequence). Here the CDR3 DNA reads TGTGCCAGCAGCCTGGACAGCAAAGGGAATGAGCAGTTCTTC. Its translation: CASSLDSKGNEQFF.

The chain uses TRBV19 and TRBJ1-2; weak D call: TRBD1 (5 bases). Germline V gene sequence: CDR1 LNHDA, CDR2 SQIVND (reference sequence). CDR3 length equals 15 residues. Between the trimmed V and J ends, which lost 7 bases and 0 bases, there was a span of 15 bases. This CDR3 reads CASIDRVNPNYGYTF. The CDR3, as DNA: TGTGCCAGTATCGACAGAGTGAACCCTAACTATGGCTACACCTTC.